These 17 T cell receptor beta chains originate from one sample sequenced in a study of OX40 agonist ivuxolimab in advanced cancers. The method was the immunoSEQ multiplex PCR assay. The table was pulled from immuneACCESS by TCRdb, which kept in-frame rearrangements only. Such tables lose some clones; where checked, under half of the loss comes from unresolved V genes, and the rest has no known cause. The sample table records 60,000 to 65,000 clones; around 80% of these occur just once. The ten largest clonotypes hold approximately 2.2% of the sample. Sample: CD4+ or CD8+ T cells sorted from blood, taken in a trial of the OX40 agonist ivuxolimab. These receptors were obtained from an adult with an advanced solid tumor such as melanoma, head and neck, liver or kidney cancer.

The chain carries TRBV19 and TRBJ2-4; D is perhaps TRBD2 (5 bases). This CDR3 comprises 16 residues. CDR1 is LNHDA and CDR2 is SQIVND in the germline V gene (reference sequence). Between the trimmed V and J ends, which lost 1 base and 1 base, there was a span of 11 bases. The CDR3 sequence is CASSIGSWRAKNIQYF. CDR3 nucleotide sequence: TGTGCCAGTAGTATAGGGAGCTGGAGGGCCAAAAACATTCAGTACTTC.

This chain uses TRBV19 with TRBJ1-5; D remains ambiguous. V dropped 10 bases and J dropped 2 bases, with 12 bases sitting between them. Germline V gene lookup returns CDR1 LNHDA and CDR2 SQIVND (reference sequence). The length of the CDR3 is 13 residues. The CDR3 nucleotides read TGTGCCACAAAGCGTCAGGGCAATCAGCCCCAGCATTTT. Translation gives CATKRQGNQPQHF. The complete variable domain, with remaining parts taken from reference TRBV19 and TRBJ1-5, reads DGGITQSPKYLFRKEGQNVTLSCEQNLNHDAMYWYRQDPGQGLRLIYYSQIVNDFQKGDIAEGYSVSREKKESFPLTVTSAQKNPTAFYLCATKRQGNQPQHFGDGTRLSIL.

The CDR3 DNA is TGTGCCATCAGTGATTACAGGGGTCGCAATCAGCCCCAGCATTTT. It specifies CAISDYRGRNQPQHF. The chain carries TRBV10-3 and TRBJ1-5, with TRBD1 identical over 7 bases. Germline loops: CDR1 ENHRY, CDR2 SYGVKD. Trimming took 3 bases from V and 2 from J; bases not matched to a gene: 4. The CDR3 consists of 15 residues.

This chain joins TRBV21-1 and TRBJ1-4; TRBD1 was called by the table and not checked on the DNA. TRBV21-1 is annotated as a pseudogene. This CDR3 comprises 15 residues. The CDR3, as DNA: TGTGCCAGCAGCACGGACAGGGGGGAAACTGAAAAACTGTTTTTT. Its protein product is CASSTDRGETEKLFF.

This sequence joins TRBV5-5 and TRBJ2-2, with 11 bases that match TRBD1. Germline V gene lookup returns CDR1 SGHKS and CDR2 YYEKEE (reference sequence). Trimming took 4 bases from V and 4 from J; bases not matched to a gene: 6. The length of the CDR3 is 16 residues. The CDR3: CASSGGTGGITGELFF. The CDR3, as DNA: TGTGCCAGCAGCGGAGGGACAGGGGGAATCACCGGGGAGCTGTTTTTT.

The CDR3 bases are TGTGCCAGCAGTCCAGCGGGGGACTCCACAGATACGCAGTATTTT. Residues: CASSPAGDSTDTQYF. V and J are TRBV28 and TRBJ2-3; 8 positions match TRBD2. Trimming removed 5 bases from V and 2 bases from J; junction bases left unmatched: 6. In germline, CDR1 is MDHEN, CDR2 SYDVKM. The CDR3 has 15 amino acids.

The rearrangement uses TRBV5-1 and TRBJ2-1, with 10 nucleotides matching TRBD1. The CDR3 consists of 15 residues. Per germline, CDR1 SGHRS and CDR2 YFSETQ. Germline trimming cut 4 bases from V and 4 bases from J; bases unmatched to any gene: 5. The CDR3 nucleotides read TGCGCCAGCAGCGCCGGGACAGGGGTTTACAATGAGCAGTTCTTC. Its protein is CASSAGTGVYNEQFF.

The CDR3 spells CASNTWGGNYNEQFF. In DNA, the CDR3 is TGTGCCAGCAATACCTGGGGGGGTAACTACAATGAGCAGTTCTTC. V usage is TRBV27 and J usage is TRBJ2-1, with 7 nucleotides matching TRBD2. Per the germline V gene, CDR1 is MNHEY and CDR2 is SMNVEV (reference sequence). The CDR3 covers 15 residues. Trimming removed 7 bases from V and 3 bases from J; junction bases left unmatched: 9.

The chain combines TRBV15 with TRBJ2-1; tentative D call: TRBD2 (6 bases). The V gene's germline CDR1 is LNHNV and CDR2 YYDKDF (reference sequence). V lost 7 bases to trimming and J lost 2 bases, with 12 bases between them. The CDR3 totals 14 residues. This chain's CDR3 is CATKVGGPYNEQFF. The CDR3 DNA reads TGTGCCACCAAGGTGGGAGGCCCCTACAATGAGCAGTTCTTC.

The CDR3 region is CASSLGTGENEKLFF. The CDR3 DNA follows: TGTGCCAGCAGCTTGGGGACAGGGGAAAATGAAAAACTGTTTTTT. V and J are TRBV5-8 and TRBJ1-4, with TRBD1 identical over 9 bases. The germline V gene has CDR1 SGHTS and CDR2 YDEGEE. The CDR3 is made up of 15 amino acids. Losses at the gene ends were 0 bases for V and 5 bases for J; bases not matched to a gene: 2.

V is TRBV19 and J is TRBJ1-2; the D is unclear. CDR3 length: 11 amino acids. CDR1 LNHDA and CDR2 SQIVND come from the germline V gene (reference sequence). The V end lost 9 bases, the J end lost 6 bases, and 11 bases lay between the germline ends. The CDR3 DNA reads as TGTGCCAGCCGAGGGTCGGATGGCTACACCTTC. It specifies CASRGSDGYTF.

V gene TRBV7-8 combines with J gene TRBJ2-1; no clear D gene. V gave up 2 bases and J gave up 8 bases, with 13 bases separating them. Germline V gene data show CDR1 as SGHVS and CDR2 as FQNEAQ. The CDR3 extends over 14 amino acids. The CDR3 reads CASSLLVGPHEQFF. CDR3 DNA sequence: TGTGCCAGCAGCTTACTCGTGGGCCCGCATGAGCAGTTCTTC. The whole variable domain, filled in from reference TRBV7-8 and TRBJ2-1, reads GAGVSQSPRYKVAKRGQDVALRCDPISGHVSLFWYQQALGQGPEFLTYFQNEAQLDKSGLPSDRFFAERPEGSVSTLKIQRTQQEDSAVYLCASSLLVGPHEQFFGPGTRLTVL.

This clone has just a few counts. V is TRBV28 and J is TRBJ1-2; no clear D gene. Germline CDR1 is MDHEN and CDR2 is SYDVKM. The CDR3 consists of 13 residues. Trimming removed 3 bases at V and 5 bases at J, with 10 bases between. This CDR3 reads CASSFTDPYGYTF. The CDR3, as DNA: TGTGCCAGCAGTTTCACAGACCCTTATGGCTACACCTTC.

The chain recombines TRBV28 with TRBJ1-2; tentative D call: TRBD1 (6 bases). CDR1 is MDHEN, CDR2 SYDVKM, per germline. The CDR3 runs 14 residues. Deletions cut 5 bases from V and 4 bases from J, with 14 bases between. The CDR3 is CASSTPGGAYGYTF. The DNA for the CDR3 is TGTGCCAGCAGTACACCTGGGGGGGCCTATGGCTACACCTTC.

This clone is a singleton in its sample. This rearrangement joins TRBV6-1 to TRBJ1-2; D is perhaps TRBD1 (6 bases). This CDR3 has 14 residues. Germline V gene lookup returns CDR1 MNHNS and CDR2 SASEGT. Trimming took off 3 bases at V and 3 bases at J, with 11 bases between the two ends. The CDR3 DNA sequence: TGTGCCAGCAGTGAGCCGACAGGTTACTATGGCTACACCTTC. This sequence encodes CASSEPTGYYGYTF.

The chain joins TRBV6-6 to TRBJ2-5; D remains unclear. V was pared by 1 base and J by 5 bases, with 2 bases between. The length of the CDR3 is 11 residues. Germline assignment: CDR1 MNHNY and CDR2 SVGAGI (reference sequence). The CDR3: CASSYWETQYF. The CDR3 DNA follows: TGTGCCAGCAGTTACTGGGAGACCCAGTACTTC.

V is TRBV2 and J is TRBJ2-3; 10 nucleotides align to TRBD1. CDR1 and CDR2 from the germline V gene are SNHLY and FYNNEI. Trimming took 8 bases from V and 4 from J; bases not matched to a gene: 6. The CDR3 is made up of 14 amino acids. CDR3 in amino acids: CASATGGASDTQYF. The CDR3 DNA is TGTGCCAGCGCGACAGGGGGCGCCTCAGATACGCAGTATTTT.